Following are 23 T cell receptor beta chains from one sample sequenced in a study of blood T cell repertoires in COVID-19 (dated by TCRdb to the early 2020s). Libraries were prepared through the immunoSEQ multiplex PCR assay. TCRdb's version of the immuneACCESS table is confined to in-frame rearrangements and falls short of the full clone set. An unresolved V gene accounts for under half of the shortfall where checked; the remainder is of unknown origin. This sample holds roughly 110,000 clones; roughly 84% were observed only once. The ten largest make up approximately 1.3% of the sample. Specimen: peripheral blood. All receptors come from a man aged 40-55 years with acute or convalescent COVID-19.

The chain recombines TRBV7-3 with TRBJ2-1, with D possibly TRBD2 on 7 matching bases. This CDR3 is built from 15 residues. Trimming removed 5 bases from V and 10 bases from J, with 21 bases in between. Germline values: CDR1 SGHTA, CDR2 FQGTGA. CDR3 nucleotide sequence: TGTGCCAGCAGCCCGGGGGGTTCCCTAGGGGGAGAGCAGTTCTTC. As protein: CASSPGGSLGGEQFF.

The rearrangement links TRBV2 to TRBJ1-2, with D uncertain. This CDR3 has 14 amino acids. The V end lost 4 bases, the J end lost 2 bases, and 11 bases lay between the germline ends. Germline V CDR1 and CDR2: SNHLY, FYNNEI. CDR3 in amino acids: CASSGAGENYGYTF. CDR3 bases: TGTGCCAGCAGTGGAGCAGGAGAAAACTATGGCTACACCTTC.

This chain links TRBV6-5 with TRBJ1-1, with D uncertain. Looked up from germline, CDR1 is MNHEY and CDR2 is SVGAGI. The ends were cut back, 10 bases at V and 2 bases at J, with 11 bases in the middle. The CDR3 totals 12 residues. In DNA, the CDR3 is TGTGCCATAGTTACTATAAACACTGAAGCTTTCTTT. Encoded protein: CAIVTINTEAFF.

This chain links TRBV19 with TRBJ2-7; the match to TRBD1 covers 8 bases. The CDR3 runs to 15 residues. Germline CDR1 reads LNHDA; CDR2 reads SQIVND (reference sequence). Unmatched junction bases numbered 13, after V lost 7 bases and J lost 5 bases. The CDR3 region has the DNA TGTGCCAGTATCGACAGGGGAGGCAAGGTCGACGAGCAGTACTTC. As protein: CASIDRGGKVDEQYF.

The rearrangement joins TRBV6-5 to TRBJ1-2; D possibly corresponds to TRBD1 (5 bases). V dropped 7 bases and J dropped 8 bases, with 17 bases sitting between them. Germline V gives CDR1 MNHEY, CDR2 SVGAGI. This CDR3 contains 13 residues. The CDR3 DNA is TGTGCCAGCACCCCCAGGACATCTATGGGCTACACCTTC. Translated: CASTPRTSMGYTF.

This clone appeared a few times. This sequence joins TRBV11-3 and TRBJ2-2; TRBD2 agrees at 13 bases. Germline V CDR1 and CDR2: SGHNT, YENEEA. Trimming took 5 bases from V and 5 from J; bases not matched to a gene: 14. The CDR3 totals 19 residues. CDR3: CASSPAPGLAGLGTGELFF. Here the CDR3 DNA reads TGTGCCAGCAGCCCCGCTCCGGGACTAGCGGGGTTGGGGACCGGGGAGCTGTTTTTT.

The chain carries TRBV11-2 and TRBJ2-3, with a possible D match to TRBD1 (5 bases). The germline V gene has CDR1 SGHAT and CDR2 FQNNGV. This CDR3 is built from 14 residues. The V gene lost 0 bases and the J gene lost 5 bases, with 9 bases spanning the gap. The CDR3: CASSLELRGDTQYF. Here the CDR3 DNA reads TGTGCCAGCAGCTTAGAGCTTAGGGGAGATACGCAGTATTTT. Together with reference TRBV11-2 and TRBJ2-3, the CDR3 gives the full variable domain: EAGVAQSPRYKIIEKRQSVAFWCNPISGHATLYWYQQILGQGPKLLIQFQNNGVVDDSQLPKDRFSAERLKGVDSTLKIQPAKLEDSAVYLCASSLELRGDTQYFGPGTRLTVL.

This sequence joins TRBV5-1 and TRBJ2-2; D is unresolved. The germline V gene encodes CDR1 SGHRS and CDR2 YFSETQ. V was trimmed by 7 bases and J by 0 bases, leaving 10 bases between them. This CDR3 has 14 amino acids. The CDR3 DNA is TGCGCCAGCCATACTCTGACGAACACCGGGGAGCTGTTTTTT. It specifies CASHTLTNTGELFF.

This clone was recorded a few times. CDR3 sequence reads: CASSLMPLAGDYNEQFF. CDR3 nucleotide sequence: TGTGCCAGCAGCTTAATGCCACTAGCGGGGGACTACAATGAGCAGTTCTTC. This chain links TRBV7-3 with TRBJ2-1; 11 nucleotides line up with TRBD2. The CDR3 has 17 residues. CDR1 SGHTA and CDR2 FQGTGA come from the germline V gene. V gave up 1 base and J gave up 3 bases; unmatched junction bases: 5. Looking up the rest from reference TRBV7-3 and TRBJ2-1 gives the full variable domain: GAGVSQTPSNKVTEKGKYVELRCDPISGHTALYWYRQSLGQGPEFLIYFQGTGAADDSGLPNDRFFAVRPEGSVSTLKIQRTERGDSAVYLCASSLMPLAGDYNEQFFGPGTRLTVL.

V is TRBV7-3 and J is TRBJ2-7; 7 bases line up with TRBD1. Per germline, CDR1 SGHTA and CDR2 FQGTGA. The CDR3 is made up of 16 amino acids. Trimming cost V 1 base and J 1 base; bases outside gene matches: 7. The CDR3 protein is CASSLIGTVLSYEQYF. The CDR3 DNA follows: TGTGCCAGCAGCTTAATAGGGACAGTCCTATCCTACGAGCAGTACTTC.

The chain employs TRBV4-2 and TRBJ2-2; the match to TRBD2 covers 9 bases. The trim removed 4 bases at V and 1 base at J, leaving 7 bases unmatched. Germline V gene data show CDR1 as LGHNA and CDR2 as YNFKEQ. The CDR3 is made up of 17 amino acids. CDR3 sequence (DNA): TGTGCCAGCAGCCTCGTCAGAGCGGGAGGGAACACCGGGGAGCTGTTTTTT. Translating it yields CASSLVRAGGNTGELFF.

The gene calls are TRBV14 and TRBJ2-3; TRBD2 is a possible D gene (6 bases). The CDR3 loop spans 13 amino acids. The germline gives CDR1 SGHDN, CDR2 FVKESK. The V and J ends lost 4 bases and 4 bases respectively, with 9 bases between them. The CDR3 sequence is CASSREAADTQYF. In DNA, the CDR3 is TGTGCCAGCAGCCGGGAGGCCGCAGATACGCAGTATTTT.

V gene TRBV6-2 or TRBV6-3 combines with J gene TRBJ1-6; D is undetermined. V gave up 0 bases and J gave up 8 bases, with 14 bases separating them. CDR3 length equals 16 residues. CDR1 is MNHEY and CDR2 is SVGEGT in the germline V gene. The CDR3, as DNA: TGTGCCAGCAGTTACTCGATCGGTCGCGGCCATTCACCCCTCCACTTT. Encoded protein: CASSYSIGRGHSPLHF.

The rearrangement joins TRBV5-1 to TRBJ2-5; 10 bases line up with TRBD2. CDR3 size: 15 residues. CDR1 and CDR2 (germline): SGHRS, YFSETQ. Germline trimming cut 6 bases from V and 4 bases from J; bases unmatched to any gene: 9. The CDR3 coding sequence is TGCGCCAGCAATCAAGCTAGCGGGAGTGGAGAGACCCAGTACTTC. Protein sequence: CASNQASGSGETQYF.

The chain combines TRBV4-1 with TRBJ1-4; D uncertain. V gave up 0 bases and J gave up 7 bases, with 12 bases separating them. This CDR3 contains 15 residues. CDR1 and CDR2 (germline): MGHRA, YSYEKL. In DNA form, the CDR3 reads TGCGCCAGCAGCCAAGATCCGGGGTACGCTGAAAAACTGTTTTTT. Translating gives CASSQDPGYAEKLFF.

The chain links TRBV5-1 to TRBJ1-3, with 8 bases that match TRBD1. The V gene's germline CDR1 is SGHRS and CDR2 YFSETQ. The CDR3 length is 14 residues. With 5 bases clipped from V and 4 bases from J, the junction kept 5 bases outside the gene matches. CDR3 in DNA: TGCGCCAGCAGATATGACAGGGGAGGAAACACCATATATTTT. Translating it yields CASRYDRGGNTIYF.

The rearrangement joins TRBV13 to TRBJ2-3; TRBD2 agrees at 9 bases. The CDR3 totals 16 residues. V was clipped by 3 bases and J by 6 bases; unmatched bases: 10. Germline values: CDR1 PRHDT, CDR2 FYEKMQ (reference sequence). CDR3 amino acids: CASSFSGGLETDTQYF. The CDR3 nucleotides are TGTGCCAGCAGCTTCAGCGGGGGGTTGGAGACGGATACGCAGTATTTT.

The chain links TRBV18 to TRBJ2-7; no clear D. The CDR3 runs to 13 residues. Trimming removed 4 bases at V and 6 bases at J, with 13 bases between. The V gene's germline CDR1 is KGHSH and CDR2 LQKENI. Written as DNA, the CDR3 is TGTGCCAGCTCACTGGCCGGTTCGGGCGAGCAGTACTTC. It encodes CASSLAGSGEQYF.

This rearrangement joins TRBV28 to TRBJ2-7; D is perhaps TRBD1 (5 bases). Trimming left V 0 bases short and J 2 bases short, with 5 bases between. Germline lookup yields CDR1 MDHEN and CDR2 SYDVKM. The CDR3 loop spans 13 amino acids. The CDR3 DNA is TGTGCCAGCAGTTTATGGACAGCCTACGAGCAGTACTTC. Protein product: CASSLWTAYEQYF.

The chain employs TRBV7-2 and TRBJ2-1; 12 bases line up with TRBD2. V shed 5 bases and J 6 bases; nucleotides not matched to a gene: 11. The CDR3 has 17 residues. The germline V gene encodes CDR1 SGHTA and CDR2 FQGNSA. The CDR3, as DNA: TGTGCCAGCAGCCCTTCCCGACTAGCGGGGGCGACCAATGAGCAGTTCTTC. Its translation is CASSPSRLAGATNEQFF.

The CDR3 loop is CASRPDRGHNQPQHF. Here the CDR3 DNA reads TGTGCCAGCAGACCGGACAGGGGGCACAATCAGCCCCAGCATTTT. The V and J genes are TRBV27 and TRBJ1-5, with 11 bases fitting TRBD1. The V and J ends lost 6 bases and 3 bases, in that order; junction bases with no gene match: 4. The CDR3 totals 15 residues. Looked up from germline, CDR1 is MNHEY and CDR2 is SMNVEV (reference sequence).

This sequence joins TRBV7-2 and TRBJ2-1; no clear D gene. Trimming pared 3 bases from V and 9 bases from J, leaving 12 bases between. The CDR3 extends over 13 amino acids. From germline, CDR1 is SGHTA and CDR2 FQGNSA. The CDR3 reads CASSFRETAEQFF. DNA of the CDR3: TGTGCCAGCAGCTTTAGAGAGACTGCTGAGCAGTTCTTC.

In its sample, this clone was seen a few times. This chain links TRBV9 with TRBJ2-1, with 9 bases identical to TRBD1. The germline V gene has CDR1 SGDLS and CDR2 YYNGEE. CDR3 length: 15 residues. V shed 4 bases, J shed 1 base, and the junction held 3 bases outside the gene matches. The CDR3 region is CASSPGTGSYNEQFF. Here the CDR3 DNA reads TGTGCCAGCAGCCCCGGGACAGGGTCCTACAATGAGCAGTTCTTC.